This is a list of T cell receptor beta chains from one sample in a study of shared clonotypes between healthy human individuals. The table came from immunoSEQ multiplex PCR; TCRdb's copy has only in-frame clones and leaves some out. This table has over a million clones, roughly 74% appearing once. Sequenced: memory CD4+ T cells from PBMCs. The receptors derive from a young man in good health. Some clones in this sample may be carry-over from other donors' samples. CDR3s include the opening cysteine and the closing phenylalanine or tryptophan. D genes are given only for firm matches. Clone size appears in some rows only: once, few, many, or a class for an expanded clone.

j_call clone_size d_call v_call cdr3_nt cdr3_aa
TRBJ2-3 few - TRBV7-6 TGTGCCAGCAGCTTAGCGGACTCGGATACGCAGTATTTT CASSLADSDTQYF
TRBJ1-4 few - TRBV15 TGTGCCACCAGCAGAGGCGATCTGGCGGCTAATGAAAAACTGTTTTTT CATSRGDLAANEKLFF
TRBJ2-1 - TRBD2 TRBV2 TGTGCCAGCAGTGAAGCGCCTAGCGGGAGTATCAACCACGGGTTCTTC CASSEAPSGSINHGFF
TRBJ1-5 - - TRBV15 TGTGCCACCAGCAGAACAATCGGCAATCAGCCCCAGCATTTT CATSRTIGNQPQHF
TRBJ1-1 - TRBD1 TRBV7-8 TGTGCCTGCAGTAGGACAGGCCTTGACACTGAAGCTTTCTTT CACSRTGLDTEAFF
TRBJ1-4 - - TRBV19 TGTGCCACCGGACGGCAGGTTGGCGAAAAACTGTTTTTT CATGRQVGEKLFF
TRBJ1-4 - - TRBV5-4 TGTGCCAGCAGCTCCCCTAAACTAGAACTGTTTTTT CASSSPKLELFF
TRBJ1-3 - TRBD1 TRBV28 TGTGCCAGCAGTTTATGGATGGGCGGACAGGGGACTATTCCAGAACCCAATCCTGGAAACACCATATATTTT CASSLWMGGQGTIPEPNPGNTIYF
TRBJ2-1 - TRBD2 TRBV27 TGTGCCAGCAGCCCGACTAGCGGGATTTTGTATGAGCAGTTCTTC CASSPTSGILYEQFF
TRBJ2-5 - TRBD2 TRBV6-6 TGTGCCAGCAGTTGGGGACTAGCGGGAGGAGAGACCCAGTACTTC CASSWGLAGGETQYF
TRBJ2-3 - - TRBV6-4 TGTGCCAGCAGTGACGACGGGAGTTGGGGGACAGATACGCAGTATTTT CASSDDGSWGTDTQYF
TRBJ2-6 - - TRBV7-2 TGTGGAGGGGCGCCCTCTGGGGCCAACGTCCTGACTTTC CGGAPSGANVLTF
TRBJ1-5 once - TRBV9 TGTGCCAGCAGCGTAGGTGGACGTCAGCCCCAGCATTTT CASSVGGRQPQHF
TRBJ1-4 - - TRBV5-6 TGTGCCAGCAGCTTGTCGGGGACTCCCGGTGAAAAACTGTTTTTT CASSLSGTPGEKLFF
TRBJ2-3 - - TRBV14 TGTGCCAGCAGCCCATGGGGACATGGGATCCGTGCAGATACGCAGTATTTT CASSPWGHGIRADTQYF
TRBJ2-6 - - TRBV5-6 TGTGCCAGCAGCTTGGTGGGGTCTGGGGCCAACGTCCTGACTTTC CASSLVGSGANVLTF
TRBJ2-7 - TRBD2 TRBV5-4 TGTGCCAGCAGCCTGAGGGAGGGGCCCTCCTACGAGCAGTACTTC CASSLREGPSYEQYF
TRBJ2-7 - TRBD1 TRBV4-3 TGCGCCAGCAGCCACCTCGGGACAGAGCAAAGGAACGAGCAGTACTTC CASSHLGTEQRNEQYF
TRBJ2-1 - TRBD2 TRBV30 TGTGCCTGGAGTGAGGCTAGCGGGGGGGCCTACAATGAGCAGTTCTTC CAWSEASGGAYNEQFF
TRBJ1-4 - - TRBV19 TGTGCCAGTAGTACTGGGACGGGAACAAAACTGTTTTTT CASSTGTGTKLFF